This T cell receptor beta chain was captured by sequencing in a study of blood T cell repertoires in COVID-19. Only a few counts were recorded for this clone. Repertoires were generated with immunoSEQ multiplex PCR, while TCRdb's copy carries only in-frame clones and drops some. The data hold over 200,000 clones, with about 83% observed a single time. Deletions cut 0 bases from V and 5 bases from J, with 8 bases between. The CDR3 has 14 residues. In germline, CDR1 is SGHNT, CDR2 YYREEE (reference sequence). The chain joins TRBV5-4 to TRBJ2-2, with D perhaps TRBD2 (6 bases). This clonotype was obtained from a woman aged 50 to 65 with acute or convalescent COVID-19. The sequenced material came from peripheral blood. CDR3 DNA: TGTGCCAGCAGCTTGGACCGGGGGACCGGGGAGCTGTTTTTT. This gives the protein CASSLDRGTGELFF.